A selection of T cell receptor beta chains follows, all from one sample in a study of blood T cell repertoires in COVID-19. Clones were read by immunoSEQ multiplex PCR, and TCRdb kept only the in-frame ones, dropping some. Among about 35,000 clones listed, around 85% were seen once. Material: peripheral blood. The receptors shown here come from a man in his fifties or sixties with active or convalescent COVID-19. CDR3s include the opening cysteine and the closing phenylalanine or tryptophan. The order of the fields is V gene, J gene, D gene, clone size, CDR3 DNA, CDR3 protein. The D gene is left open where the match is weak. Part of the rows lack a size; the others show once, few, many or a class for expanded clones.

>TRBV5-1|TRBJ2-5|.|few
TGCGCCAGCAAATTCTGGGCAGCACAAGAGACCCAGTACTTC
CASKFWAAQETQYF
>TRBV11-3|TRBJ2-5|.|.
TGTGCCAGCAGCTCCAAGACAGAAAAAGAGACCCAGTACTTC
CASSSKTEKETQYF
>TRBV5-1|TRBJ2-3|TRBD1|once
TGCGCCAGCAGCCCGGGGGACAGGGGGAATACGCAGTATTTT
CASSPGDRGNTQYF
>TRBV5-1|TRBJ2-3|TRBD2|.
TGCGCCAGCAGGAGGCGTGGGGTAGCGGGAGGTTCTAGCACAGATACGCAGTATTTT
CASRRRGVAGGSSTDTQYF
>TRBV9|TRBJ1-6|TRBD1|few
TGTGCCAGCAGCGCCCGGACAGGGTGGGATTCACCCCTCCACTTT
CASSARTGWDSPLHF
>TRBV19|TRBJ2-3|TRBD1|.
TGTGCCAGTAGTGGACAGGGATCAAACTTAGATACGCAGTATTTT
CASSGQGSNLDTQYF
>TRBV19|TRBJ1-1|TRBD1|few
TGTGCCAGTAGCTGGGGCAGGGGGTTGACTGAAGCTTTCTTT
CASSWGRGLTEAFF
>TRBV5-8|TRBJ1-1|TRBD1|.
TGTGCCAGCAGCCCGGACAGGGGGCGCCTATGGACTGAAGCTTTCTTT
CASSPDRGRLWTEAFF
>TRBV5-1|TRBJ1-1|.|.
TGCGCCAGCAGCTTGGTTGGCAGGGAAGGCACTGAAGCTTTCTTT
CASSLVGREGTEAFF
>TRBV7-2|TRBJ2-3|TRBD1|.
TGTGCCAGCAGCTTAGCCCCAAGCGGACAGGGTCGGACAGATACGCAGTATTTT
CASSLAPSGQGRTDTQYF
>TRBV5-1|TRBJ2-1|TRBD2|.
TGCGCCAGCAGCTTGGCCGGGACTAGCGGGGGGGCGGCCTACAATGAGCAGTTCTTC
CASSLAGTSGGAAYNEQFF
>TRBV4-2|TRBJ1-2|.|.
TGTGCCAGCAGTCCCAACCTCAGGGAGACAGGATATGGCTACACCTTC
CASSPNLRETGYGYTF
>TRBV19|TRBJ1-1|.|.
TGTGCCAGTAGTATAGAAGGGGGAAGGGGCACTGAAGCTTTCTTT
CASSIEGGRGTEAFF
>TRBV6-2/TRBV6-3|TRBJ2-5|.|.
TGTGCCAGCAGTTTGCGGGGGACCCAGTACTTC
CASSLRGTQYF
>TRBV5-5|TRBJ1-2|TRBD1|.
TGTGCCAGCAGCTTGATCCCGGGACAGGACTATGGCTACACCTTC
CASSLIPGQDYGYTF
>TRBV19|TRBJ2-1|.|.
TGTGCCAGTAGTATAGCGGGCGGCGCGGGGAATGAGCAGTTCTTC
CASSIAGGAGNEQFF
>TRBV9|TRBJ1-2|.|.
TGTGCCAGCAGCGTAGTCGCCAGGGGCACAGATGGCTACACCTTC
CASSVVARGTDGYTF
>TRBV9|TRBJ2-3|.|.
TGTGCCAGCAGCCTGACTCCGGGGGGCCTCACAGATACGCAGTATTTT
CASSLTPGGLTDTQYF
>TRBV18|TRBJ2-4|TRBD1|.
TGTGCCAGCTCACTACCGCCGACAGGGTCAGCCAAAAACATTCAGTACTTC
CASSLPPTGSAKNIQYF
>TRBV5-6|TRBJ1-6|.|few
TGTGCCAGCAGCTTGAGTGAGGGCTCACCCCTCCACTTT
CASSLSEGSPLHF
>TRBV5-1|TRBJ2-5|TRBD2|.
TGCGCCCGCAGGGGCCACGTGGCGGGGGGGCTTGAGACCCAGTACTTC
CARRGHVAGGLETQYF
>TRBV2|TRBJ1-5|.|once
TGTGCCAGCAGGGCCCCCAATCAGCCCCAGCATTTT
CASRAPNQPQHF
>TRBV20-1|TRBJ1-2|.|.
TGCAGTGAGTCGCAGTATGGCTACACCTTC
CSESQYGYTF
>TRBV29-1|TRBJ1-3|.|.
TGCAGCGTCGTCCAAGGAGGGGATGGAAACACCATATATTTT
CSVVQGGDGNTIYF
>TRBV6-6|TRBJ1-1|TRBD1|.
TGTGCCGGTAAGACAGGGGACACTGAAGCTTTCTTT
CAGKTGDTEAFF
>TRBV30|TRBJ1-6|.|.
TGTGCCTGGAGTGAACAGATCAATTCACCCCTCCACTTT
CAWSEQINSPLHF
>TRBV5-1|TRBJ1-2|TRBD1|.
TGCGCCAGCAGCTTGGACAGGGGGCAGGGTGGCTACACCTTC
CASSLDRGQGGYTF
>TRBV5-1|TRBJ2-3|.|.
TGCGCCAGCAGCGATAGAAACACAGATACGCAGTATTTT
CASSDRNTDTQYF
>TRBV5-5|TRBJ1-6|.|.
TGTGCCAGCAGCCTTCGGGCAGGGGAAAATTCACCCCTCCACTTT
CASSLRAGENSPLHF
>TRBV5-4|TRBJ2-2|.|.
TGTGCCAGCAGCTTTAACAGGGTCGACACCGGGGAGCTGTTTTTT
CASSFNRVDTGELFF
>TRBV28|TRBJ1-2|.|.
TGTGCCAGCAGTTTATCTTCCCAGGGCCCAGCTAACTATGGCTACACCTTC
CASSLSSQGPANYGYTF
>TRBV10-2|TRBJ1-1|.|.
TGCGCCAGCGCAGCCCAGGGTGGCACTGAAGCTTTCTTT
CASAAQGGTEAFF
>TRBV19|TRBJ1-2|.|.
TGTGCCAGTACCATTGGAGGGAAGAGAGGAGGAGACTATGGCTACACCTTC
CASTIGGKRGGDYGYTF
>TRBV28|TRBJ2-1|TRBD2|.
TGTGCCAGCAGTTTTCGGGGACTAGCGGGAGGAAATGAGCAGTTCTTC
CASSFRGLAGGNEQFF
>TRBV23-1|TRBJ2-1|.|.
TGCGCCAGCAGTCCATTAAGGGGCAGAGAGGTGAATGAGCAGTTCTTC
CASSPLRGREVNEQFF
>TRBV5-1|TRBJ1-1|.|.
TGCGCCAGCAGCGGCCTGACAGGTACTGAAGCTTTCTTT
CASSGLTGTEAFF
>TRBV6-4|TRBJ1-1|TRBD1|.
TGTGCCAGCAGGCGGACAGGGATGAACACTGAAGCTTTCTTT
CASRRTGMNTEAFF
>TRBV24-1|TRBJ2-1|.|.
TGTGCCACCAGTGATTTTGGCAAGAGGGAGCAGTTCTTC
CATSDFGKREQFF
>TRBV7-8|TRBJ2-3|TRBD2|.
TGTGCCAGCAGTTGGCGGGAGGTTGCAGATACGCAGTATTTT
CASSWREVADTQYF
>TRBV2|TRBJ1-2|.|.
TGTGCCAGCAACGCCGGGAGGCACTATGGCTACACCTTC
CASNAGRHYGYTF
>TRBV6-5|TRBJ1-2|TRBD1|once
TGTGCCAGTGGCCGGGACAGGGCCTATGGCTACACCTTC
CASGRDRAYGYTF